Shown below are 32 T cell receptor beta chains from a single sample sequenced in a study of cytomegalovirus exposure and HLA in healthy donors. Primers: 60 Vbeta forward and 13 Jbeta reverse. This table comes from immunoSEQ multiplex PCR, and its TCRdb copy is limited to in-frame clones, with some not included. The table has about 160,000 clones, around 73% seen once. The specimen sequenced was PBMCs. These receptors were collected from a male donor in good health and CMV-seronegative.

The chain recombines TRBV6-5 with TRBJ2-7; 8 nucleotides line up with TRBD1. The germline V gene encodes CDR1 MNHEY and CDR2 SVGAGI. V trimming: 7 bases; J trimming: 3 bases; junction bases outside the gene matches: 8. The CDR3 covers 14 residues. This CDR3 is CASTRTGFGYEQYF. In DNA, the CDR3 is TGTGCCAGCACCAGGACAGGGTTCGGCTACGAGCAGTACTTC.

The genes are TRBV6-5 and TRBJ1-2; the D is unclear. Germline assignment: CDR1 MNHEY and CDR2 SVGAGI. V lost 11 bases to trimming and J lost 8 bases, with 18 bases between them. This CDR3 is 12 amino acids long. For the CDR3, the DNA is TGTGCCGGCCGCACAGTGGAAGGCGGCTACACCTTC. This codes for CAGRTVEGGYTF.

CDR3 sequence reads: CASSSRGQENIQYF. The CDR3 DNA sequence: TGCGCCAGCAGCTCAAGGGGTCAAGAAAACATTCAGTACTTC. The chain couples TRBV5-1 to TRBJ2-4, with D perhaps TRBD1 (5 bases). The CDR3 loop spans 14 amino acids. Trimming cost V 3 bases and J 5 bases, with 12 bases left between them. Germline values: CDR1 SGHRS, CDR2 YFSETQ.

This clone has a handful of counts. CDR3 protein: CASSLAGGNTEAFF. The CDR3 nucleotides read TGTGCCAGCAGCTTGGCAGGGGGGAACACTGAAGCTTTCTTT. This chain joins TRBV5-6 and TRBJ1-1; 7 positions match TRBD1. The CDR3 length is 14 residues. In germline, CDR1 is SGHDT, CDR2 YYEEEE. With 0 bases clipped from V and 1 base from J, the junction kept 0 bases outside the gene matches.

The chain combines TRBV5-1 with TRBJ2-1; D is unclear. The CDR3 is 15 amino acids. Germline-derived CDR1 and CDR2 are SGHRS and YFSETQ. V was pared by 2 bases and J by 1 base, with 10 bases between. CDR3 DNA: TGCGCCAGCAGCTTATCGATCCAGTCCTACAATGAGCAGTTCTTC. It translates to CASSLSIQSYNEQFF.

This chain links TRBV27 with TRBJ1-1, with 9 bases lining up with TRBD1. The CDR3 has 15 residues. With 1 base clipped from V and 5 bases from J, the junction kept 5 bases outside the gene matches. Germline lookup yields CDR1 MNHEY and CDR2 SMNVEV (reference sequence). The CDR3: CASSLLGQGSTEAFF. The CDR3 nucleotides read TGTGCCAGCAGTTTATTGGGACAGGGTAGTACTGAAGCTTTCTTT.

The CDR3 reads CASREDIYNEQFF. The CDR3 DNA sequence: TGTGCCAGTAGAGAGGACATTTACAATGAGCAGTTCTTC. J is TRBJ2-1 and V is TRBV19, with TRBD1 as a possible D gene (5 bases). Germline V CDR1 and CDR2: LNHDA, SQIVND (reference sequence). This CDR3 spans 13 amino acids. Deletions cut 6 bases from V and 4 bases from J, with 10 bases between.

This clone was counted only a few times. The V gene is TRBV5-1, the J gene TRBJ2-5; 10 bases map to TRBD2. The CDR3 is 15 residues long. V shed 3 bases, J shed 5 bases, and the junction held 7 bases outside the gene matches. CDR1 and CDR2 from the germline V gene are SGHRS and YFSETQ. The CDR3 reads CASSYSGGPQETQYF. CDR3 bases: TGCGCCAGCAGCTATAGCGGGGGGCCTCAGGAGACCCAGTACTTC.

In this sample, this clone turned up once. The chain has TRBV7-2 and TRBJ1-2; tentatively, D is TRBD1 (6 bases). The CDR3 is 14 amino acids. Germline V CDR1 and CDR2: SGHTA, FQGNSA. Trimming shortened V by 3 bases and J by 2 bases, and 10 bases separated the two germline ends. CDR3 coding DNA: TGTGCCAGCAGCTTTGGGAGGGGGAACTATGGCTACACCTTC. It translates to CASSFGRGNYGYTF.

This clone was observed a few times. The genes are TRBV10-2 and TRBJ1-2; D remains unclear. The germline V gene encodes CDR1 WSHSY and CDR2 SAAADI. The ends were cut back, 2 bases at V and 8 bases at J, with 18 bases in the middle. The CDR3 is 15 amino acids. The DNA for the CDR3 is TGCGCCAGCAGTGAGAGAGAGGGCAGTCCATCCGGCTACACCTTC. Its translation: CASSEREGSPSGYTF.

In DNA, the CDR3 is TGTGCCTGGAGTTCGGGGAGAAATGAAAAACTGTTTTTT. It specifies CAWSSGRNEKLFF. This chain uses TRBV30 with TRBJ1-4; D ambiguous. The ends were cut back, 2 bases at V and 5 bases at J, with 9 bases in the middle. The CDR3 covers 13 residues. CDR1 GTSNPN and CDR2 SVGIG come from the germline V gene (reference sequence).

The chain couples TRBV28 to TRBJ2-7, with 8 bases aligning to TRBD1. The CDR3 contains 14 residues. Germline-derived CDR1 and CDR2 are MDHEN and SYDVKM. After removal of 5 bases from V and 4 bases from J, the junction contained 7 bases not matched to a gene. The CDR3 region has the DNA TGTGCCAGCAGTCACCCGGACAGGGCTTACGAGCAGTACTTC. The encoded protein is CASSHPDRAYEQYF.

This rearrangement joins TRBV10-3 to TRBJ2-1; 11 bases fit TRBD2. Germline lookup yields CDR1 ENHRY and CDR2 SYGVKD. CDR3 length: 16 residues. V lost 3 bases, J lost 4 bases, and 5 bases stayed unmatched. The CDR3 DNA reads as TGTGCCATCAGTGACTTCTGGACTAGCGGGTACAATGAGCAGTTCTTC. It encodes CAISDFWTSGYNEQFF.

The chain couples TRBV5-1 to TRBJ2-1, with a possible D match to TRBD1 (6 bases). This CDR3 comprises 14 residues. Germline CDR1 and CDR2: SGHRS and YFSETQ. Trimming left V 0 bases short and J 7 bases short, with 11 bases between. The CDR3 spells CASSLDKGVNEQFF. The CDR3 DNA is TGCGCCAGCAGCTTGGATAAGGGGGTAAATGAGCAGTTCTTC.

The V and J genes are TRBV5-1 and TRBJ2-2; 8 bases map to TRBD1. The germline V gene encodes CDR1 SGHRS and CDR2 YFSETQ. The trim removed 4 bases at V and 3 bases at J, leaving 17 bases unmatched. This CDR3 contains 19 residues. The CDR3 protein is CASSAKLLPGGRDTGELFF. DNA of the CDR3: TGCGCCAGCAGCGCAAAACTACTCCCAGGGGGCAGGGACACCGGGGAGCTGTTTTTT. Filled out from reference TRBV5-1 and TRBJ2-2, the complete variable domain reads KAGVTQTPRYLIKTRGQQVTLSCSPISGHRSVSWYQQTPGQGLQFLFEYFSETQRNKGNFPGRFSGRQFSNSRSEMNVSTLELGDSALYLCASSAKLLPGGRDTGELFFGEGSRLTVL.

This chain's CDR3 is CASGRGQGGGNTIYF. The DNA for the CDR3 is TGTGCCAGCGGAAGAGGACAGGGAGGCGGAAACACCATATATTTT. The rearrangement uses TRBV9 and TRBJ1-3, with 8 bases that match TRBD1. Unmatched junction bases numbered 10, after V lost 7 bases and J lost 4 bases. Germline CDR1 SGDLS, CDR2 YYNGEE. CDR3 size: 15 residues.

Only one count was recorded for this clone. Here the CDR3 reads CASSFRNTEAFF. Here the CDR3 DNA reads TGTGCCAGCAGCTTCAGGAACACTGAAGCTTTCTTT. The chain employs TRBV11-2 and TRBJ1-1; D is unresolved. Trimming took 3 bases from V and 1 from J, leaving 3 bases between them. There are 12 residues in the CDR3. CDR1 is SGHAT, CDR2 FQNNGV, per germline.

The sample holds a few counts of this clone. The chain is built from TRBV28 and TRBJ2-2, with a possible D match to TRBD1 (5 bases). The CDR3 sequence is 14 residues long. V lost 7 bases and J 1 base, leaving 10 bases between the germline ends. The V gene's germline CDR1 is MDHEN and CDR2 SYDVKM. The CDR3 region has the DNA TGTGCCAGCAAAGGGGCAGGGAACACCGGGGAGCTGTTTTTT. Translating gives CASKGAGNTGELFF.

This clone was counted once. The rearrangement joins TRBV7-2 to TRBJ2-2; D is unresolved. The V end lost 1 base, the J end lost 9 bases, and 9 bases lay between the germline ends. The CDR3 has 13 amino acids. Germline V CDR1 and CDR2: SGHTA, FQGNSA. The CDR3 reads CASSLVPRRELFF. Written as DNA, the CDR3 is TGTGCCAGCAGCTTAGTCCCCAGGAGGGAGCTGTTTTTT.

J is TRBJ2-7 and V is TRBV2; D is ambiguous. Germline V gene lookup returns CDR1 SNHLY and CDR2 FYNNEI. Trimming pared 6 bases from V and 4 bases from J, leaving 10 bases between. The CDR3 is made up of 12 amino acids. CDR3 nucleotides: TGTGCCAGCAGAGCCATAGATTACGAGCAGTACTTC. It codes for CASRAIDYEQYF.

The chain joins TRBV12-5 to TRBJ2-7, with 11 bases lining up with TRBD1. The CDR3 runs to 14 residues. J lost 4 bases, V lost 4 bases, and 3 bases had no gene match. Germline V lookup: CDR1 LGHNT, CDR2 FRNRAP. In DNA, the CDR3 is TGTGCTAGTGGTTCCGGGACAGGGGGATACGAGCAGTACTTC. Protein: CASGSGTGGYEQYF.

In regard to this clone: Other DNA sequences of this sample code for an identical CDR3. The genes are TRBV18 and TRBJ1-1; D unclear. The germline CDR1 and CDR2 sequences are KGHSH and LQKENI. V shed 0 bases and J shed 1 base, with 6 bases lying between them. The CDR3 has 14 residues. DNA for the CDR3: TGTGCCAGCTCACCACCAGCGACGAACACTGAAGCTTTCTTT. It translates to CASSPPATNTEAFF.

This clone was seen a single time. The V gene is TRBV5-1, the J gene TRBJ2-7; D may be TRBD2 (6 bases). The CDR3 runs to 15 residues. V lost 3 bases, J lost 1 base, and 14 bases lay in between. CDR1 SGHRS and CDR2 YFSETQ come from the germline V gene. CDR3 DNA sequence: TGCGCCAGCAGCTCCCGGGTCGGGGGATCCTACGAGCAGTACTTC. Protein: CASSSRVGGSYEQYF.

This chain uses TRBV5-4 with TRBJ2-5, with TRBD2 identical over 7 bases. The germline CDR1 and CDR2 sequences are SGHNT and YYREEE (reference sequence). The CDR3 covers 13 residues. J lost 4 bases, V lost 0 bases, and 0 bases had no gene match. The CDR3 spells CASSLVAGETQYF. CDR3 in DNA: TGTGCCAGCAGCTTGGTAGCGGGAGAGACCCAGTACTTC.

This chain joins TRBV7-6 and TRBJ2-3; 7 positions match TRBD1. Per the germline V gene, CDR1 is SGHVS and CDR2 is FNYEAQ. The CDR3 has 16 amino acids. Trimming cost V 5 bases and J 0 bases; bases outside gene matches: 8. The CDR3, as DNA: TGTGCCAGCAGCCCCAGGGGGACGGCTAGCACAGATACGCAGTATTTT. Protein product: CASSPRGTASTDTQYF.

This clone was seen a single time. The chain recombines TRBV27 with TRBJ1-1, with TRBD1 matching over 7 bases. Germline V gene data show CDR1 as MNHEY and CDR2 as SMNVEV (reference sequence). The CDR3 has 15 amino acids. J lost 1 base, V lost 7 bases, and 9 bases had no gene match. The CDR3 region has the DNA TGTGCCAGCAACCGAAGGACAGGCCGGAACACTGAAGCTTTCTTT. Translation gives CASNRRTGRNTEAFF.

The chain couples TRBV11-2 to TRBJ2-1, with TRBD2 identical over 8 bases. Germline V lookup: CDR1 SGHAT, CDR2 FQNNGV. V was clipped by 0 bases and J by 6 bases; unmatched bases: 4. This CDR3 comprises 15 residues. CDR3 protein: CASSLDGLAGNEQFF. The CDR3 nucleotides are TGTGCCAGCAGCTTAGATGGCCTAGCGGGCAATGAGCAGTTCTTC.

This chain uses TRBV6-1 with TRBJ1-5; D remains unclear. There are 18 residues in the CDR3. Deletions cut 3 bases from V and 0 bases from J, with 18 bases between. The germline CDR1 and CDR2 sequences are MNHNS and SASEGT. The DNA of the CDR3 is TGTGCCAGCAGTGATGGGTCAAATTGGGCTAATAGCAATCAGCCCCAGCATTTT. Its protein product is CASSDGSNWANSNQPQHF.

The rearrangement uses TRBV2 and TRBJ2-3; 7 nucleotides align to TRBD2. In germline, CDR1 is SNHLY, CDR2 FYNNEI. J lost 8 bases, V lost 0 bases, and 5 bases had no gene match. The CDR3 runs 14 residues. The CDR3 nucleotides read TGTGCCAGCAGTGAAGCGCTCGGGGGGATTACGCAGTATTTT. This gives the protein CASSEALGGITQYF.

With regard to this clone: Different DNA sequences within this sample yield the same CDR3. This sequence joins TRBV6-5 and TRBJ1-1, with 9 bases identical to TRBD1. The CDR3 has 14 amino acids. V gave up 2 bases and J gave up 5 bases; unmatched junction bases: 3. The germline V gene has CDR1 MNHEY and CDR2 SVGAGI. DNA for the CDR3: TGTGCCAGCAGTTACGGACAGGGGAGTACTGAAGCTTTCTTT. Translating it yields CASSYGQGSTEAFF.

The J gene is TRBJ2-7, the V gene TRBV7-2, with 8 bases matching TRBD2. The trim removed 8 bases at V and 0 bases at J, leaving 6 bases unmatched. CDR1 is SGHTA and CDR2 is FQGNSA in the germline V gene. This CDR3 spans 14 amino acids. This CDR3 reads CASGTGGSSYEQYF. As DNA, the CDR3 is TGTGCCAGCGGGACGGGGGGGAGCTCCTACGAGCAGTACTTC.

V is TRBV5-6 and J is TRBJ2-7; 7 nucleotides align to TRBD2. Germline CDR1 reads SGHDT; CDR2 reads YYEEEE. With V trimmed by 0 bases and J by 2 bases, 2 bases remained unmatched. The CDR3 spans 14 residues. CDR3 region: CASSLVGGAYEQYF. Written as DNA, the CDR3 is TGTGCCAGCAGCTTGGTGGGGGGGGCCTACGAGCAGTACTTC.